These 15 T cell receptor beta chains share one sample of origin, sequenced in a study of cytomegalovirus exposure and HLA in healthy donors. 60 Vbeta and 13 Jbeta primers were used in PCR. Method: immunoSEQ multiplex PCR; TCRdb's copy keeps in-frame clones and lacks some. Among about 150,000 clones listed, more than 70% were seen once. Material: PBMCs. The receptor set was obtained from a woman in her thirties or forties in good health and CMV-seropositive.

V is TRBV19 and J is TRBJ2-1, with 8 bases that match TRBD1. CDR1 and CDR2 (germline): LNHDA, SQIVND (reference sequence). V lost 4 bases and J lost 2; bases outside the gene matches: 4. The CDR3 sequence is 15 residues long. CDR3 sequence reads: CASSTAGGAYNEQFF. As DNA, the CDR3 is TGTGCCAGTAGTACCGCAGGGGGCGCCTACAATGAGCAGTTCTTC.

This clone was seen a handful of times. This CDR3 reads CAWSSRGKSSYEQYF. CDR3 in DNA: TGTGCCTGGAGTTCCAGGGGCAAAAGCTCCTACGAGCAGTACTTC. J is TRBJ2-7 and V is TRBV30; D perhaps matches TRBD1 (6 bases). Trimming stripped 2 bases from V and 0 bases from J, with 14 bases between. CDR1 and CDR2 from the germline V gene are GTSNPN and SVGIG (reference sequence). The CDR3 consists of 15 residues.

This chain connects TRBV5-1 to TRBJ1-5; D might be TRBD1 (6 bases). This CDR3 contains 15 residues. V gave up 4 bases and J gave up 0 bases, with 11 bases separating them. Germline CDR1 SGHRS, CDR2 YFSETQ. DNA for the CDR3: TGCGCCAGCAGCCCAGGGGATAATAGCAATCAGCCCCAGCATTTT. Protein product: CASSPGDNSNQPQHF.

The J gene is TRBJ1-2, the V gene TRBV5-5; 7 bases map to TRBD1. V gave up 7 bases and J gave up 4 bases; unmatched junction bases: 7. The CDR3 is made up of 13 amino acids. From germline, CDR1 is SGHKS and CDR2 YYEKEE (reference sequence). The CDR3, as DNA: TGTGCCAGCTTGGGGCAGGGGGGCTATGGCTACACCTTC. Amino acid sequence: CASLGQGGYGYTF.

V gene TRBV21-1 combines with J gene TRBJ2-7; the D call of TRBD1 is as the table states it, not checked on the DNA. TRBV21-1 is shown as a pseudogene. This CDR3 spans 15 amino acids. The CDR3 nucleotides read TGTGCCAGCAGCAAAGTGGACAGGAAATTCTACGAGCAGTACTTC. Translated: CASSKVDRKFYEQYF.

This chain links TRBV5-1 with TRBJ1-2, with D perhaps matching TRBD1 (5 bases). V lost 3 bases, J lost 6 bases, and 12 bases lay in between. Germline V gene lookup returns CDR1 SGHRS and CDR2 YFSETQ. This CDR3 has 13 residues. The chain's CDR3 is CASSSTVTHGYTF. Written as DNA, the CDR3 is TGCGCCAGCAGCTCGACAGTAACCCATGGCTACACCTTC. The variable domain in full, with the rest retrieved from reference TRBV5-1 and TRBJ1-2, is KAGVTQTPRYLIKTRGQQVTLSCSPISGHRSVSWYQQTPGQGLQFLFEYFSETQRNKGNFPGRFSGRQFSNSRSEMNVSTLELGDSALYLCASSSTVTHGYTFGSGTRLTVV.

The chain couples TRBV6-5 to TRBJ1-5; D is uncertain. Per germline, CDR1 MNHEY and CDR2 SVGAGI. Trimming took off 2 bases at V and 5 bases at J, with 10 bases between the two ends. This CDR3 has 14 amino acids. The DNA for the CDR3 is TGTGCCAGCAGTTACAAACCAGGCTATCAGCCCCAGCATTTT. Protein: CASSYKPGYQPQHF.

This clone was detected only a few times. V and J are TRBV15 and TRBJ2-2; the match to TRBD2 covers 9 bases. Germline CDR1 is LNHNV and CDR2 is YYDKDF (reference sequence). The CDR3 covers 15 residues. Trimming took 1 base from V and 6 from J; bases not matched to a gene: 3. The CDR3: CATSRASGVAGELFF. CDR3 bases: TGTGCCACCAGCAGAGCTAGCGGGGTGGCCGGGGAGCTGTTTTTT.

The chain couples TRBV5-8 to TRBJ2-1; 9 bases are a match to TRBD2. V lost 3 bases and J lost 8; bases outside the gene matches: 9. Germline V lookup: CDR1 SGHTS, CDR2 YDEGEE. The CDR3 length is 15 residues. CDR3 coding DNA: TGTGCCAGCAGCTCTCCGGGACTAGCAAAGTATGAGCAGTTCTTC. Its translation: CASSSPGLAKYEQFF.

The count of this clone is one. The CDR3 bases are TGTGCCAGCAGCGCCGGGACTTATCACACAGATACGCAGTATTTT. Residues: CASSAGTYHTDTQYF. The chain recombines TRBV13 with TRBJ2-3; maybe TRBD2 (6 bases). CDR1 is PRHDT and CDR2 is FYEKMQ in the germline V gene (reference sequence). Trimming removed 5 bases at V and 2 bases at J, with 14 bases between. This CDR3 is 15 amino acids long.

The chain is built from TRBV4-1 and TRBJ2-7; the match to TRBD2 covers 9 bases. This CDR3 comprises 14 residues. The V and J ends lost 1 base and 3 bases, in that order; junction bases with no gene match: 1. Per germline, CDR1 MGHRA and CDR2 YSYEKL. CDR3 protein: CASSQGSGSYEQYF. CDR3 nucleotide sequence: TGCGCCAGCAGCCAAGGTAGCGGGAGCTACGAGCAGTACTTC.

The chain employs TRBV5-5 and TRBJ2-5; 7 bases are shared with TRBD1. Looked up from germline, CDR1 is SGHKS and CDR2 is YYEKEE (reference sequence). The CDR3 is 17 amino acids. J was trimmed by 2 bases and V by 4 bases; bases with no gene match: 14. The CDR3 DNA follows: TGTGCCAGCAGCCCCCTAGGACAGGATCAACTACAAGAGACCCAGTACTTC. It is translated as CASSPLGQDQLQETQYF.

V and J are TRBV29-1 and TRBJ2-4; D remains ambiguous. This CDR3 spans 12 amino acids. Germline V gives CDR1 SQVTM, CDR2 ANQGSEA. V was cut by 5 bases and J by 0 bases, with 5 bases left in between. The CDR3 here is CSVSLAKNIQYF. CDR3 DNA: TGCAGCGTTTCTCTAGCCAAAAACATTCAGTACTTC.

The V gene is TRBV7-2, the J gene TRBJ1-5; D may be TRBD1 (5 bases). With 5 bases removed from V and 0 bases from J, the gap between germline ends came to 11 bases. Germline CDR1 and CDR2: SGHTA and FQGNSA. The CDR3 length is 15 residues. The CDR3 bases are TGTGCCAGCAGCAGTACAGGATATAGCAATCAGCCCCAGCATTTT. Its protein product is CASSSTGYSNQPQHF.

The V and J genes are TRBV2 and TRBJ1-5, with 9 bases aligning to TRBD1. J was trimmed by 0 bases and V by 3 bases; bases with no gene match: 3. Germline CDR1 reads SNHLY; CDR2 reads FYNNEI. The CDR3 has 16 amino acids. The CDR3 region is CASSDPGQGSNQPQHF. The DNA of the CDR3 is TGTGCCAGCAGTGACCCGGGACAGGGTAGCAATCAGCCCCAGCATTTT.